What follows describes a single T cell receptor beta chain. What it binds is not known. These data belong to a study of cytomegalovirus exposure and HLA in healthy donors. Study-wide results and caveats: Later, an analysis found that common viral pathogens appeared to be linked with several of the most significant clusters. Among the CMV-associated chains, three were confirmed in vitro as specific for CMV antigens. A later analysis found that most CMV-associated TCR beta chains appeared HLA-restricted. A later analysis linked a missense variant in DCLRE1C to the trimming of TCR beta V and J genes.

Germline V gene data show CDR1 as LGHNA and CDR2 as YSLEER. With V trimmed by 0 bases and J by 5 bases, 5 bases remained unmatched. This CDR3 is built from 15 residues. This PCR relied on a set of 60 Vbeta primers and 13 Jbeta primers. Measured with immunoSEQ multiplex PCR; TCRdb has only the in-frame clones, and not every one. The sample lists approximately 140,000 clones, 75% to 85% seen once, with 5% to 7% in the top ten. The sequenced sample consisted of PBMCs. This sequence originates from a woman in her 40s in good health and CMV-seropositive. The gene calls are TRBV4-3 and TRBJ2-7; 9 bases are shared with TRBD2. In nucleotides, the CDR3 is TGCGCCAGCAGCCAAGATTTTGCTAGCGGGAACGAGCAGTACTTC. Translated, it gives CASSQDFASGNEQYF.